This T cell receptor (beta chain) comes out of a study of cytomegalovirus exposure and HLA in healthy donors. The PCR contained 60 Vbeta and 13 Jbeta primers. Profiling relied on immunoSEQ multiplex PCR, and the TCRdb table lists in-frame clones only, not all of them. The sample holds tens of thousands of clones, roughly two thirds seen once. This receptor was obtained from a middle-aged man in good health and CMV-seropositive. The sample was PBMCs.

CDR3 nucleotide sequence: TGTGCCAGCTCACCACTTGCGGGAGGCACCGGGGAGCTGTTTTTT. Amino acid sequence: CASSPLAGGTGELFF. The gene calls are TRBV18 and TRBJ2-2; TRBD2 aligns across 8 bases. The CDR3 spans 15 residues. Germline-derived CDR1 and CDR2 are KGHSH and LQKENI. With 1 base clipped from V and 4 bases from J, the junction kept 2 bases outside the gene matches.